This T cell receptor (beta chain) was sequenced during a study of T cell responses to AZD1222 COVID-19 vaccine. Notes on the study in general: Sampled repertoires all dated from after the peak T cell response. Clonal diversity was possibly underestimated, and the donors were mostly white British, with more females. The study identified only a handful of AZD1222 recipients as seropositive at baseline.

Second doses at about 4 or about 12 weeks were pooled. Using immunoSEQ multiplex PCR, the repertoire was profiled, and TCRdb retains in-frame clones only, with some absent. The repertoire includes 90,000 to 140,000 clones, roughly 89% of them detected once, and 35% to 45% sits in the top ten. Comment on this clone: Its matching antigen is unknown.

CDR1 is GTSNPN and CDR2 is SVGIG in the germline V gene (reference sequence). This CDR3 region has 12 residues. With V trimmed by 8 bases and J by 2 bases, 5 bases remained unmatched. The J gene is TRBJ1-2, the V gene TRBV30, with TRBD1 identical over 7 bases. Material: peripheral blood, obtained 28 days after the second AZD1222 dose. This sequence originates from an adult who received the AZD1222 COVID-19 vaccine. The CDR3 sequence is CARDSRNYGYTF. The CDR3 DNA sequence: TGTGCCCGGGACAGCAGAAACTATGGCTACACCTTC.